The clone carrying this T cell receptor beta chain appeared a few times. The antigen remains unidentified. Germline CDR1 is SGHRS and CDR2 is YFSETQ. This CDR3 contains 14 residues. J lost 4 bases, V lost 5 bases, and 6 bases had no gene match. This entry belongs to a study of shared clonotypes between healthy human individuals. Study-wide findings and caveats: Sequencing depth was a factor that was expected to affect clonotype sharing among donors.

Donors had no recently reported acute infections or vaccinations and were HIV-negative. On ten immunoSEQ deep assay plates, unsorted PBMC DNA was sequenced. This table comes from immunoSEQ multiplex PCR, and its TCRdb copy is limited to in-frame clones, with some not included. This sample yields around 500,000 clones, of which more than 65% are seen a single time; approximately 12% belongs to the top ten. This clonotype was sampled from a woman between 40 and 50 years old in good health. Some clones in this sample may be carry-over from other donors' samples. This chain joins TRBV5-1 and TRBJ2-1; 7 nucleotides agree with TRBD2. The specimen was PBMCs. The CDR3: CASRASGAYNEQFF. The DNA for the CDR3 is TGCGCCAGCAGAGCAAGCGGGGCATACAATGAGCAGTTCTTC.